The 19 T cell receptor beta chains given below trace back to one sample, sequenced in a study of CD8 T cells in ankylosing spondylitis. No antigen is known for these receptors. Points from the study as a whole: Characteristic, it appeared, of ankylosing spondylitis blood was a TCR beta motif of roughly 8 highly homologous variants.

TCRdb reanalysed the 5' RACE reads using MiXCR and keeps one entry per CDR3 protein. The sample lists just under 550,000 distinct CDR3 sequences, 10% to 15% occurring once. The sequenced sample was blood, either unsorted or a sorted T cell fraction (not recorded which). These receptors all stem from a male donor with ankylosing spondylitis.

J is TRBJ2-1 and V is TRBV5-4; maybe TRBD1 (5 bases). Germline V lookup: CDR1 SGHNT, CDR2 YYREEE (reference sequence). The CDR3 has 18 residues. Trimming shortened V by 0 bases and J by 3 bases, and 19 bases separated the two germline ends. CDR3 residues: CASSLVPVTAENYNEQFF. CDR3 DNA sequence: TGTGCCAGCAGCTTGGTACCCGTGACAGCAGAGAACTACAATGAGCAGTTCTTC.

The gene calls are TRBV11-3 and TRBJ2-2; D gene unclear. This CDR3 comprises 13 residues. The germline CDR1 and CDR2 sequences are SGHNT and YENEEA. The ends were cut back, 5 bases at V and 6 bases at J, with 10 bases in the middle. CDR3: CASSENWSGELFF. The CDR3 region has the DNA TGTGCCAGCAGCGAAAATTGGTCCGGGGAGCTGTTTTTT.

This sequence joins TRBV6-5 and TRBJ1-2; unclear D gene. V was pared by 4 bases and J by 4 bases, with 13 bases between. This CDR3 has 14 amino acids. Germline V gene data show CDR1 as MNHEY and CDR2 as SVGAGI. CDR3 DNA: TGTGCCAGCAGTTCAGTGGCGGGAAGCTATGGCTACACCTTC. Translating gives CASSSVAGSYGYTF.

The V gene is TRBV29-1, the J gene TRBJ2-4, with 8 bases that match TRBD1. J gave up 8 bases and V 1 base, and 4 bases lay outside the gene matches. The germline V gene has CDR1 SQVTM and CDR2 ANQGSEA. The CDR3 is made up of 13 amino acids. The CDR3 loop reads CSVEAGGRDIQYF. In DNA form, the CDR3 reads TGCAGCGTTGAAGCAGGGGGCAGGGACATTCAGTACTTC.

This clonotype was picked up a small number of times. The V call is TRBV15, the J call TRBJ2-1; 9 bases are shared with TRBD1. Germline lookup yields CDR1 LNHNV and CDR2 YYDKDF (reference sequence). The CDR3 is made up of 15 amino acids. J was trimmed by 9 bases and V by 0 bases; bases with no gene match: 6. The CDR3 DNA reads as TGTGCCACCAGCAGAGATCCGACAGGGGGGGCTGAGCAGTTCTTC. Translated, it gives CATSRDPTGGAEQFF.

The chain uses TRBV10-1 and TRBJ2-1, with D possibly being TRBD2 (7 bases). Germline V lookup: CDR1 WNHNN, CDR2 SYGVQD (reference sequence). V gave up 3 bases and J gave up 7 bases, with 22 bases separating them. This CDR3 is built from 17 residues. The CDR3 region is CASSDGASGGQGNEQFF. The CDR3 DNA is TGCGCCAGCAGTGATGGGGCTAGCGGAGGGCAGGGGAATGAGCAGTTCTTC.

This clonotype occurred a few times. The chain uses TRBV2 and TRBJ2-3; 8 positions agree with TRBD2. The CDR3 sequence is 15 residues long. Per the germline V gene, CDR1 is SNHLY and CDR2 is FYNNEI. V was clipped by 8 bases and J by 1 base; unmatched bases: 8. Here the CDR3 DNA reads TGTGCCAGCCGGGGGGCAGCGGGAGGCACAGATACGCAGTATTTT. This codes for CASRGAAGGTDTQYF. The variable domain in full, completed from reference TRBV2 and TRBJ2-3, reads EPEVTQTPSHQVTQMGQEVILRCVPISNHLYFYWYRQILGQKVEFLVSFYNNEISEKSEIFDDQFSVERPDGSNFTLKIRSTKLEDSAMYFCASRGAAGGTDTQYFGPGTRLTVL.

This clonotype was counted ten times or more. The CDR3 coding sequence is TGTGCCAGCAGTTTCTTAAGTTCAATCTCGCCCCAGCATTTT. As protein: CASSFLSSISPQHF. The rearrangement links TRBV12-3 or TRBV12-4 to TRBJ1-5; no definite D call. The CDR3 runs 14 residues. V lost 3 bases to trimming and J lost 9 bases, with 15 bases between them.

This clonotype was recorded a few times. This chain links TRBV24-1 with TRBJ1-4; D is undetermined. The CDR3 length is 14 residues. CDR1 KGHDR and CDR2 SFDVKD come from the germline V gene. The germline V and J ends were trimmed by 7 bases and 9 bases, with 17 bases remaining between them. The CDR3 spells CATRPTGSGKKLFF. In nucleotides, the CDR3 is TGTGCCACCAGACCTACGGGGTCGGGGAAAAAACTGTTTTTT.

This clonotype showed up just a few times. V and J are TRBV6-1 and TRBJ2-3; TRBD2 might be the D (6 bases). Per the germline V gene, CDR1 is MNHNS and CDR2 is SASEGT. This CDR3 contains 14 residues. The germline V and J ends were trimmed by 6 bases and 4 bases, with 14 bases remaining between them. The CDR3 protein is CASSKAGYPDTQYF. CDR3 sequence (DNA): TGTGCCAGCAGCAAAGCGGGTTATCCAGATACGCAGTATTTT.

This clonotype turned up a few times. The rearrangement uses TRBV18 and TRBJ1-1, with no clear D. Germline lookup yields CDR1 KGHSH and CDR2 LQKENI. The ends were cut back, 4 bases at V and 0 bases at J, with 9 bases in the middle. The CDR3 length is 14 residues. The CDR3 sequence is CASSLPTMNTEAFF. In DNA form, the CDR3 reads TGTGCCAGCTCACTGCCGACAATGAACACTGAAGCTTTCTTT.

The chain recombines TRBV2 with TRBJ2-2; unclear D gene. The germline V and J ends were trimmed by 0 bases and 6 bases, with 8 bases remaining between them. Germline lookup yields CDR1 SNHLY and CDR2 FYNNEI. The CDR3 runs 14 residues. The CDR3 nucleotides read TGTGCCAGCAGTGAAGCATCGATATCCGGGGAGCTGTTTTTT. It encodes CASSEASISGELFF.

This clonotype was recorded at least ten times. The gene calls are TRBV29-1 and TRBJ1-1, with D tentatively TRBD1 (5 bases). V lost 6 bases, J lost 3 bases, and 14 bases lay in between. Germline lookup yields CDR1 SQVTM and CDR2 ANQGSEA. The CDR3 is 13 residues long. This chain's CDR3 is CSVAGLMDTEAFF. Written as DNA, the CDR3 is TGCAGCGTGGCAGGGCTCATGGACACTGAAGCTTTCTTT.

A few counts support this clonotype. The chain joins TRBV12-3 or TRBV12-4 to TRBJ2-3, with a possible D match to TRBD2 (5 bases). V was trimmed by 8 bases and J by 6 bases, leaving 12 bases between them. CDR3 length: 12 amino acids. CDR3 in amino acids: CASGVIADTQYF. As DNA, the CDR3 is TGTGCCAGCGGCGTCATAGCGGATACGCAGTATTTT.

This clonotype was found many times. V usage is TRBV5-1 and J usage is TRBJ2-1, with 12 bases matching TRBD2. The V and J ends lost 4 bases and 8 bases, in that order; junction bases with no gene match: 10. This CDR3 has 16 amino acids. Germline CDR1 reads SGHRS; CDR2 reads YFSETQ. The CDR3: CASSRGLAGTLHEQFF. CDR3 in DNA: TGCGCCAGCAGCCGCGGACTAGCGGGAACGTTGCATGAGCAGTTCTTC.

The V gene is TRBV20-1, the J gene TRBJ2-3, with D hard to call. CDR1 is DFQATT, CDR2 SNEGSKA, per germline (reference sequence). Trimming cost V 4 bases and J 2 bases, with 22 bases left between them. CDR3 length: 17 residues. The CDR3 sequence: CSAIPPTGPLSTDTQYF. CDR3 bases: TGCAGTGCTATTCCGCCAACCGGGCCTCTTTCCACAGATACGCAGTATTTT.

V is TRBV4-1 and J is TRBJ2-5; 15 bases line up with TRBD2. Germline CDR1 and CDR2: MGHRA and YSYEKL. With 5 bases clipped from V and 4 bases from J, the junction kept 5 bases outside the gene matches. The CDR3 totals 16 residues. The DNA of the CDR3 is TGCGCCAGCAGCGGACGGACTAGCGGGAGGGGAGAGACCCAGTACTTC. This codes for CASSGRTSGRGETQYF.

The DNA of the CDR3 is TGCGCCAGCAGTCGGACGGTGTACGAGCAGTTCTTC. Translation gives CASSRTVYEQFF. The chain carries TRBV23-1 and TRBJ2-1; D is uncertain. TRBV23-1 is placed among ORFs of uncertain function. Trimming shortened V by 4 bases and J by 10 bases, and 11 bases separated the two germline ends. This CDR3 region has 12 residues.

This clonotype was seen a handful of times. Germline is not matched at one junction end, which may reflect a read error. CDR3 in DNA: TGTGCCAGCACTTTACGGCTGGGGGGAACTGGGGCCAACGTCCTGACTTTC. Translated: CASTLRLGGTGANVLTF. The chain couples TRBV12-3 or TRBV12-4 to TRBJ2-6, with D perhaps matching TRBD2 (6 bases). This CDR3 is 17 amino acids long.